This entry describes one T cell receptor (beta chain). Its specificity is unknown. The data derive from a study of response to subunit inactivated influenza vaccine. General study findings and limits: Each seasonal flu vaccination may recruit only limited new T cells, authors suggested.

Germline V lookup: CDR1 KGHDR, CDR2 SFDVKD. This CDR3 spans 13 amino acids. The V end lost 6 bases, the J end lost 6 bases, and 11 bases lay between the germline ends. TCRdb re-analysed the RT-PCR reads in MiXCR, keeping a single row per CDR3 protein. There are about 520,000 distinct CDR3 sequences in the sample; less than 30% occur only once, and around 1.8% lies in the top ten. Sample: CD4+ T cells sorted from PBMCs, taken more than 4 days after vaccination. The chain couples TRBV24-1 to TRBJ2-1; D may be TRBD1 or TRBD2 (5 bases each). The TCR originated in a man aged 45-60 years who received an inactivated influenza vaccine. The CDR3 spells CATSRDPGNEQFF. CDR3 DNA: TGTGCCACCAGTCGGGACCCAGGCAATGAGCAGTTCTTC.